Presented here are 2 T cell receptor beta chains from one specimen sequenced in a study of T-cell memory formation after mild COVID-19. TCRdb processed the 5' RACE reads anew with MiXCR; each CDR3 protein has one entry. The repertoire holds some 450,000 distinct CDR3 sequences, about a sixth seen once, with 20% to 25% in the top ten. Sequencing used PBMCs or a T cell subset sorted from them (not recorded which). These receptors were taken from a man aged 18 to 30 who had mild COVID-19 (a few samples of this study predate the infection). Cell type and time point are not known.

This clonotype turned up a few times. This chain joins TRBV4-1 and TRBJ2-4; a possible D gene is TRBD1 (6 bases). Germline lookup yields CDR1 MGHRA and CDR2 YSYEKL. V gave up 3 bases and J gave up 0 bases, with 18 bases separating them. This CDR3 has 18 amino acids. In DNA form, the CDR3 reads TGCGCCAGCAGCCAGAGCTCAGGGGATGTCTTAGCCAAAAACATTCAGTACTTC. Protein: CASSQSSGDVLAKNIQYF.

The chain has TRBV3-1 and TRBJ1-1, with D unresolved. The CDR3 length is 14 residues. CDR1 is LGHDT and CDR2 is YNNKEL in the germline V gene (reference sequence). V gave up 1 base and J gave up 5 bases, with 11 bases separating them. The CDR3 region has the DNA TGTGCCAGCAGCCAAGGGCAGAAAATAACTGAAGCTTTCTTT. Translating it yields CASSQGQKITEAFF.